These 12 T cell receptor beta chains came from one sample sequenced in a study of PD-L1 blockade in urothelial cancer. Using immunoSEQ multiplex PCR, the repertoire was profiled, and TCRdb retains in-frame clones only, with some absent. The top ten hold around 9% of the sample, which has 30,000 to 40,000 clones, 35% to 40% seen once. The starting material was tumor tissue, obtained before atezolizumab (anti-PD-L1) treatment. Receptors originate from a man between 60 and 75 years old with urothelial cancer.

This clone was observed a few times. The chain carries TRBV28 and TRBJ2-7; no clear D. The V gene's germline CDR1 is MDHEN and CDR2 SYDVKM. V lost 3 bases and J lost 0, with 9 bases in between. The CDR3 length is 14 residues. DNA for the CDR3: TGTGCCAGCAGTTTGTTGCAGACCTCCTACGAGCAGTACTTC. This translates into CASSLLQTSYEQYF.

V usage is TRBV6-8 and J usage is TRBJ1-5, with 7 bases identical to TRBD1. The germline CDR1 and CDR2 sequences are MNHGY and SAAAGT. This CDR3 region has 14 residues. The ends lost 5 bases at V and 5 bases at J; junction bases unmatched: 6. The CDR3 coding sequence is TGTGCCAGCAGTCAGGGACAGACGTATCAGCCCCAGCATTTT. Translating it yields CASSQGQTYQPQHF.

The rearrangement links TRBV6-8 to TRBJ2-3, with 9 bases identical to TRBD1. The trim removed 5 bases at V and 3 bases at J, leaving 3 bases unmatched. The CDR3 spans 14 residues. In germline, CDR1 is MNHGY, CDR2 SAAAGT. The CDR3 sequence: CASSGQGLTDTQYF. CDR3 DNA sequence: TGTGCCAGCAGTGGACAGGGGCTAACAGATACGCAGTATTTT.

CDR3 DNA sequence: TGTGCCTATGCGCCGGGAACCTCCAACATTCAGTACTTC. Encoded protein: CAYAPGTSNIQYF. The rearrangement joins TRBV30 to TRBJ2-4; D possibly corresponds to TRBD2 (5 bases). The germline V and J ends were trimmed by 7 bases and 7 bases, with 17 bases remaining between them. The germline V gene has CDR1 GTSNPN and CDR2 SVGIG (reference sequence). The CDR3 contains 13 residues.

The rearrangement joins TRBV19 to TRBJ2-1; D is undetermined. The CDR3 has 14 amino acids. Trimming stripped 7 bases from V and 9 bases from J, with 19 bases between. CDR1 and CDR2 (germline): LNHDA, SQIVND (reference sequence). The CDR3 reads CASTIQTGVGEQFF. CDR3 nucleotide sequence: TGTGCCAGTACCATTCAGACTGGGGTAGGTGAGCAGTTCTTC.

This chain links TRBV28 with TRBJ2-5, with TRBD1 identical over 7 bases. The V segment lost 6 bases and the J segment 5 bases; nucleotides outside the gene matches: 15. The CDR3 length is 16 residues. CDR1 and CDR2 (germline): MDHEN, SYDVKM. The chain's CDR3 is CASSSGQYPQRETQYF. CDR3 sequence (DNA): TGTGCCAGCAGCTCGGGACAGTACCCCCAAAGGGAGACCCAGTACTTC.

This chain connects TRBV6-7 to TRBJ1-3; the D is unclear. TRBV6-7 is noted as an ORF with a role that remains uncertain. The V end lost 6 bases, the J end lost 0 bases, and 12 bases lay between the germline ends. CDR3 size: 15 residues. The DNA for the CDR3 is TGTGCCAGCAGCGCCAGATTCAGCTCTGGAAACACCATATATTTT. Translating it yields CASSARFSSGNTIYF.

This clone was counted once. V is TRBV5-1 and J is TRBJ1-4; tentative D call: TRBD1 (6 bases). Germline V lookup: CDR1 SGHRS, CDR2 YFSETQ. This CDR3 contains 14 residues. With 0 bases removed from V and 5 bases from J, the gap between germline ends came to 8 bases. CDR3 sequence (DNA): TGCGCCAGCAGCTTGGGAGGGGGAAATGAAAAACTGTTTTTT. This gives the protein CASSLGGGNEKLFF.

The rearrangement links TRBV14 to TRBJ2-2; TRBD2 might be the D (6 bases). The germline V gene encodes CDR1 SGHDN and CDR2 FVKESK. Trimming took 4 bases from V and 0 from J, leaving 12 bases between them. The CDR3 has 16 amino acids. CDR3 nucleotides: TGTGCCAGCAGCCGTTATGGGAGGTCGAACACCGGGGAGCTGTTTTTT. Translated: CASSRYGRSNTGELFF.

This clone was seen a few times. The CDR3 region has the DNA TGTGCCAGCAGTTTGTCAGGGAGGGGGCTGGAGCAGTTCTTC. Translated: CASSLSGRGLEQFF. This chain uses TRBV28 with TRBJ2-1; D is possibly TRBD1 or TRBD2 (7 bases each). The V gene's germline CDR1 is MDHEN and CDR2 SYDVKM. With 3 bases removed from V and 10 bases from J, the gap between germline ends came to 16 bases. The CDR3 covers 14 residues.

This clone was recorded a few times. The V call is TRBV12-5, the J call TRBJ2-1; D gene uncertain. The CDR3 is 15 amino acids. The germline gives CDR1 LGHNT, CDR2 FRNRAP. The CDR3 is CASTPFSRGPHEQFF. CDR3 coding DNA: TGTGCCAGCACTCCCTTTTCCAGAGGACCTCATGAGCAGTTCTTC.

The chain is built from TRBV6-8 and TRBJ2-1, with 7 nucleotides matching TRBD1. The ends lost 7 bases at V and 0 bases at J; junction bases unmatched: 6. Germline V gives CDR1 MNHGY, CDR2 SAAAGT. The CDR3 length is 15 residues. The CDR3 DNA sequence: TGTGCCAGCATCCGGGACAGCCTCTCCTACAATGAGCAGTTCTTC. Translating gives CASIRDSLSYNEQFF.